What follows are 19 T cell receptor beta chains derived from one specimen sequenced in a study of T cells in Graves' hyperthyroidism and ophthalmopathy (dated by TCRdb to the late 2010s). Libraries came from multiplex PCR. Sequencing relied on an Illumina HiSeq 2000. Amplification of TCR beta CDR3 regions was carried out from RNA transcripts. The first round of RT-PCR for the TCR CDR3 was performed with the HTBI primer set and the Qiagen OneStep RT-PCR kit. TCRdb trimmed the raw reads at Q25, called clones with MiXCR and kept productive beta chains. All rows with the same CDR3 protein become a single entry with the most common DNA and genes. The sample data list some 360,000 distinct CDR3 sequences, and 18% of these were observed just once. The ten largest account for around 15% of the sample. Sample: blood. The origin of the receptors is a woman between 35 and 50 years old with Graves' ophthalmopathy.

The rearrangement joins TRBV11-2 to TRBJ1-2, with D maybe TRBD1 (5 bases). The germline V gene encodes CDR1 SGHAT and CDR2 FQNNGV. Trimming took 11 bases from V and 8 from J, leaving 30 bases between them. The CDR3 extends over 16 amino acids. CDR3 DNA sequence: TGTGCCGTTACACGGTCCCCTATTGGCCCAGGGTCCGGCTACACCTTC. Amino acids: CAVTRSPIGPGSGYTF.

This clonotype was picked up many times. The V and J genes are TRBV20-1 and TRBJ2-7; the D gene could be TRBD1 or TRBD2 (5 bases each). The CDR3 has 12 residues. The germline V and J ends were trimmed by 6 bases and 6 bases, with 15 bases remaining between them. Germline lookup yields CDR1 DFQATT and CDR2 SNEGSKA (reference sequence). This chain's CDR3 is CSAIRGGPEQYF. For the CDR3, the DNA is TGCAGTGCAATTCGGGGCGGGCCCGAGCAGTACTTC.

This clonotype was detected many times. This sequence joins TRBV10-3 and TRBJ2-7; D gene uncertain. The germline gives CDR1 ENHRY, CDR2 SYGVKD. The length of the CDR3 is 13 residues. V was clipped by 2 bases and J by 6 bases, with 11 bases between them. The DNA of the CDR3 is TGTGCCATCAGTGAGCCCGACATGTCCGAGCAGTACTTC. This encodes CAISEPDMSEQYF.

The table lists this clonotype with many counts. This chain uses TRBV20-1 with TRBJ2-7; 7 bases are a match to TRBD1. V was pared by 0 bases and J by 3 bases, with 11 bases of the junction left unmatched. CDR3 length: 16 residues. The V gene's germline CDR1 is DFQATT and CDR2 SNEGSKA (reference sequence). The chain's CDR3 is CSARDFSARGHYEQYF. CDR3 DNA sequence: TGCAGTGCTAGAGATTTCTCGGCAAGGGGGCACTACGAGCAGTACTTC.

This clonotype was observed at least ten times. This sequence joins TRBV29-1 and TRBJ2-5; 10 bases agree with TRBD2. In germline, CDR1 is SQVTM, CDR2 ANQGSEA. The CDR3 consists of 17 residues. The V segment lost 6 bases and the J segment 4 bases; nucleotides outside the gene matches: 17. The CDR3 nucleotides are TGCAGCGTGGGTGGATTGGTAGCGGGAGGCAGGGGAGAGACCCAGTACTTC. Its translation: CSVGGLVAGGRGETQYF.

The rearrangement uses TRBV20-1 and TRBJ1-1; TRBD1 agrees at 8 bases. Trimming took 6 bases from V and 3 from J; bases not matched to a gene: 3. From germline, CDR1 is DFQATT and CDR2 SNEGSKA (reference sequence). The CDR3 has 12 amino acids. The CDR3 protein is CSATGGDTEAFF. In DNA, the CDR3 is TGCAGTGCCACAGGGGGGGACACTGAAGCTTTCTTT.

Many counts were recorded for this clonotype. The genes are TRBV12-5 and TRBJ2-2; D unclear. Trimming stripped 8 bases from V and 7 bases from J, with 11 bases between. The CDR3 covers 12 residues. Germline values: CDR1 LGHNT, CDR2 FRNRAP. CDR3 in amino acids: CASLGSDGELFF. CDR3 coding DNA: TGTGCTAGTCTGGGCTCCGACGGGGAGCTGTTTTTT.

The sample holds one count of this clonotype. The chain combines TRBV4-1 with TRBJ2-7; D unresolved. CDR1 is MGHRA and CDR2 is YSYEKL in the germline V gene. The CDR3 is 14 amino acids. V was cut by 0 bases and J by 0 bases, with 6 bases left in between. CDR3 nucleotides: TGCGCCAGCAGCCAAGAACGGCTCTCCTACGAGCAGTACTTC. Translated: CASSQERLSYEQYF.

This clonotype came up many times. V and J are TRBV6-1 and TRBJ2-7, with 7 bases matching TRBD2. Per germline, CDR1 MNHNS and CDR2 SASEGT. The junction had 12 bases not matched to a gene; V was cut back by 5 bases and J by 5 bases. The CDR3 is 15 amino acids. Here the CDR3 DNA reads TGTGCCAGCAGTCGGGCGACGGGGGGTCGCCACGAGCAGTACTTC. Residues: CASSRATGGRHEQYF.

This clonotype was picked up many times. J is TRBJ2-7 and V is TRBV3-1; D is possibly TRBD2 (5 bases). From germline, CDR1 is LGHDT and CDR2 YNNKEL (reference sequence). V lost 2 bases, J lost 2 bases, and 7 bases lay in between. The CDR3 has 13 residues. CDR3 residues: CASSQSGPYEQYF. The CDR3 nucleotides read TGTGCCAGCAGCCAAAGCGGACCCTACGAGCAGTACTTC.

The chain joins TRBV28 to TRBJ2-7, with a possible D match to TRBD1 (6 bases). Germline assignment: CDR1 MDHEN and CDR2 SYDVKM. The CDR3 runs to 15 residues. Trimming removed 6 bases at V and 1 base at J, with 16 bases between. Written as DNA, the CDR3 is TGTGCCAGCAGCTCAATCCGGGACACTTCCTACGAGCAGTACTTC. Its protein is CASSSIRDTSYEQYF.

This clonotype was seen only a few times. The rearrangement uses TRBV29-1 and TRBJ2-5; 15 bases map to TRBD2. V was clipped by 6 bases and J by 4 bases; unmatched bases: 0. The CDR3 has 13 residues. The V gene's germline CDR1 is SQVTM and CDR2 ANQGSEA. CDR3 protein: CSVGLAGGETQYF. The CDR3 bases are TGCAGCGTGGGACTAGCGGGAGGAGAGACCCAGTACTTC.

Many counts were recorded for this clonotype. This chain joins TRBV20-1 and TRBJ2-7, with 8 bases matching TRBD2. The J segment lost 5 bases and the V segment lost 1 base, leaving 10 bases of the junction unmatched. This CDR3 spans 15 amino acids. Germline V gives CDR1 DFQATT, CDR2 SNEGSKA (reference sequence). CDR3 amino acids: CSARGPSGQQNEQYF. For the CDR3, the DNA is TGCAGTGCTAGAGGCCCTAGCGGGCAGCAGAACGAGCAGTACTTC.

This clonotype occurred a few times. The V call is TRBV6-1, the J call TRBJ1-1; 9 positions match TRBD1. This CDR3 has 15 residues. Germline trimming cut 5 bases from V and 5 bases from J; bases unmatched to any gene: 9. Per the germline V gene, CDR1 is MNHNS and CDR2 is SASEGT. The DNA of the CDR3 is TGTGCCAGCAGTAAGCGACAGGGGGGCGAGACTGAAGCTTTCTTT. Protein product: CASSKRQGGETEAFF.

This clonotype was recorded at least ten times. The chain carries TRBV29-1 and TRBJ2-7, with TRBD1 identical over 9 bases. The CDR3 is 13 amino acids. Germline-derived CDR1 and CDR2 are SQVTM and ANQGSEA. After removal of 2 bases from V and 3 bases from J, the junction contained 2 bases not matched to a gene. CDR3 sequence (DNA): TGCAGCGTTGAAAGGGACAGGGACTACGAGCAGTACTTC. It yields the protein CSVERDRDYEQYF.

The table lists this clonotype with many counts. The V and J genes are TRBV20-1 and TRBJ2-4; D could derive from TRBD1 or TRBD2 (5 bases each). Germline assignment: CDR1 DFQATT and CDR2 SNEGSKA (reference sequence). The length of the CDR3 is 16 residues. With 2 bases removed from V and 6 bases from J, the gap between germline ends came to 20 bases. The CDR3 DNA reads as TGCAGTGCTAGATCTGGGACCGAACGAGGACGAAACATTCAGTACTTC. Translated, it gives CSARSGTERGRNIQYF.

This clonotype was found a few times. Written as DNA, the CDR3 is TGTGCCAGCTCCTGGGGACAGGGCTACACCTTC. As protein: CASSWGQGYTF. The V and J genes are TRBV6-1 and TRBJ1-2, with TRBD1 matching over 7 bases. Germline CDR1 MNHNS, CDR2 SASEGT. The CDR3 is made up of 11 amino acids. Trimming removed 8 bases from V and 8 bases from J; junction bases left unmatched: 5.

This chain uses TRBV18 with TRBJ1-1; TRBD1 agrees at 11 bases. Trimming took 3 bases from V and 1 from J; bases not matched to a gene: 13. Germline assignment: CDR1 KGHSH and CDR2 LQKENI. The CDR3 runs to 19 residues. The CDR3 is CASSPRTGGGRGENTEAFF. As DNA, the CDR3 is TGTGCCAGCTCACCTCGGACAGGGGGCGGGCGGGGCGAGAACACTGAAGCTTTCTTT.

This clonotype was detected ten times or more. The CDR3 DNA is TGCGCCAGCAGCTTGGGCAGGGTCCAAGAGACCCAGTACTTC. Amino acid sequence: CASSLGRVQETQYF. V is TRBV5-1 and J is TRBJ2-5; D possibly corresponds to TRBD1 (5 bases). From germline, CDR1 is SGHRS and CDR2 YFSETQ. V was trimmed by 0 bases and J by 1 base, leaving 7 bases between them. The CDR3 has 14 residues.